Below, 26 T cell receptor beta chains from the same sample are listed, as sequenced in a study of regulatory T cells in long-lasting Graves disease. Arm-PCR with iRepertoire HTBI primers amplified the CDR3 regions for these TCR beta libraries. TCRdb itself ran the multiplex PCR reads through MiXCR, one entry per CDR3 protein. In the table there are around 340,000 distinct CDR3 sequences, less than 20% of which are singletons. Time point denoted: persistent/refractory GD, antithyroid drugs over 5 years with positive TRAb. RNA extracted from PBMCs served as the sequencing template. The material sequenced was peripheral blood mononuclear cells (PBMCs), taken when the disease was refractory, from a patient treated with antithyroid drugs. These TCRs come from a female donor with Graves disease.

This clonotype showed up many times. The chain employs TRBV6-2 or TRBV6-3 and TRBJ1-4; maybe TRBD1 (5 bases). The CDR3 loop spans 13 amino acids. V shed 0 bases and J shed 10 bases, with 9 bases lying between them. CDR1 and CDR2 (germline): MNHEY, SVGEGT. The CDR3 DNA sequence: TGTGCCAGCAGTTACTCGACAGCGGGAAAACTGTTTTTT. Protein: CASSYSTAGKLFF.

Comment on this clonotype: A much bigger clone sits one base away, suggesting this may be a read error. V and J are TRBV28 and TRBJ2-7; D remains unclear. The CDR3 covers 12 residues. Germline V lookup: CDR1 MDHEN, CDR2 SYDVKM. This CDR3 reads CPSSQYYYEQYF. DNA for the CDR3: TGTCCCAGCAGTCAGTATTACTACGAGCAGTACTTC.

This clonotype occurred many times. The V and J genes are TRBV6-1 and TRBJ2-7; D perhaps matches TRBD2 (5 bases). V was pared by 7 bases and J by 0 bases, with 16 bases between. This CDR3 spans 15 amino acids. Germline V CDR1 and CDR2: MNHNS, SASEGT. The CDR3 here is CASTKDLRASYEQYF. The DNA for the CDR3 is TGTGCCAGCACCAAGGACTTGAGGGCCTCCTACGAGCAGTACTTC.

This clonotype was counted ten times or more. The V gene is TRBV6-2 or TRBV6-3, the J gene TRBJ2-2; D perhaps matches TRBD1 (5 bases). Germline-derived CDR1 and CDR2 are MNHEY and SVGEGT. V dropped 5 bases and J dropped 1 base, with 14 bases sitting between them. The CDR3 loop spans 16 amino acids. The CDR3 spells CASSNRAGLNTGELFF. The CDR3 coding sequence is TGTGCCAGCAGTAACCGGGCAGGGCTGAACACCGGGGAGCTGTTTTTT.

This sequence joins TRBV7-9 and TRBJ1-1; the D gene is possibly TRBD1 (6 bases). Germline assignment: CDR1 SEHNR and CDR2 FQNEAQ (reference sequence). Trimming took off 3 bases at V and 1 base at J, with 36 bases between the two ends. The CDR3 runs to 23 residues. The CDR3 is CASSLPSSSLRIKKDRWNTEAFF. The CDR3 nucleotides read TGTGCCAGCAGCTTGCCAAGTTCTTCCCTTCGTATTAAGAAAGACAGGTGGAACACTGAAGCTTTCTTT.

The chain recombines TRBV15 with TRBJ2-2; the match to TRBD1 covers 7 bases. Germline trimming cut 7 bases from V and 7 bases from J; bases unmatched to any gene: 6. CDR3 size: 13 residues. Germline assignment: CDR1 LNHNV and CDR2 YYDKDF (reference sequence). CDR3 amino acids: CATNVGTVGELFF. The CDR3 bases are TGTGCCACCAACGTCGGGACAGTCGGGGAGCTGTTTTTT. Full variable domain (missing parts from reference TRBV15 and TRBJ2-2): DAMVIQNPRYQVTQFGKPVTLSCSQTLNHNVMYWYQQKSSQAPKLLFHYYDKDFNNEADTPDNFQSRRPNTSFCFLDIRSPGLGDTAMYLCATNVGTVGELFFGEGSRLTVL.

This clonotype showed up just a few times. V gene TRBV18 combines with J gene TRBJ2-2; D is unclear. CDR3 length: 13 residues. V gave up 6 bases and J gave up 0 bases, with 5 bases separating them. Germline-derived CDR1 and CDR2 are KGHSH and LQKENI. The CDR3, as DNA: TGTGCCAGCTCTTGGACGAACACCGGGGAGCTGTTTTTT. Residues: CASSWTNTGELFF.

This clonotype showed up many times. A much bigger clone sits one base away, suggesting this may be a read error. The J gene is TRBJ1-1, the V gene TRBV7-8; D call uncertain. The V end lost 1 base, the J end lost 1 base, and 4 bases lay between the germline ends. CDR1 is SGHVS and CDR2 is FQNEAQ in the germline V gene. This CDR3 contains 13 residues. The CDR3 sequence is CASSLERNTEAFF. CDR3 DNA sequence: TGTGCCAGCAGCTTAGAACGGAACACTGAAGCTTTCTTT.

This clonotype turned up a few times. This chain links TRBV29-1 with TRBJ2-5; TRBD2 agrees at 10 bases. Matching the DNA end better, TRBJ2-7 makes the J call doubtful. The CDR3 is 14 residues long. Germline V gene data show CDR1 as SQVTM and CDR2 as ANQGSEA. CDR3 sequence: CSVESGRALSEQYF. The CDR3 nucleotides read TGCAGCGTTGAGAGCGGGAGGGCCCTTTCCGAGCAGTACTTC.

This clonotype was counted many times. The chain recombines TRBV5-1 with TRBJ1-5, with TRBD1 as a possible D gene (6 bases). V lost 0 bases and J lost 5, with 12 bases in between. The germline V gene has CDR1 SGHRS and CDR2 YFSETQ. CDR3 length: 15 residues. The chain's CDR3 is CASSLEWGADQPQHF. CDR3 DNA sequence: TGCGCCAGCAGCTTGGAATGGGGGGCCGATCAGCCCCAGCATTTT.

This clonotype was observed a handful of times. The CDR3 spells CASRGGREVEQYF. DNA of the CDR3: TGTGCCAGCCGGGGCGGGAGGGAGGTCGAGCAGTACTTC. V is TRBV7-9 and J is TRBJ2-7; 9 nucleotides align to TRBD2. Germline loops: CDR1 SEHNR, CDR2 FQNEAQ (reference sequence). The junction had 8 bases not matched to a gene; V was cut back by 8 bases and J by 6 bases. This CDR3 has 13 amino acids.

The chain carries TRBV19 and TRBJ1-1, with TRBD1 as a possible D gene (6 bases). Germline loops: CDR1 LNHDA, CDR2 SQIVND (reference sequence). V lost 7 bases and J 3 bases, leaving 18 bases between the germline ends. The CDR3 length is 15 residues. CDR3 region: CASNGASTGHTEAFF. CDR3 DNA: TGTGCCAGTAACGGTGCGTCTACAGGGCACACTGAAGCTTTCTTT.

Remarks on this clonotype: A single base separates this from a much larger clone, so it may be a read error. The chain combines TRBV12-3 or TRBV12-4 with TRBJ2-2, with D unresolved. Trimming left V 10 bases short and J 6 bases short, with 9 bases between. The length of the CDR3 is 11 residues. The CDR3 DNA follows: TGTGCCAACATCGCCGCCGGGGAGCTGTTTTTT. It encodes CANIAAGELFF.

This clonotype was found many times. CDR3 DNA sequence: TGTGCCAGCAGCTTAACCCCCACCGGGGAGCTGTTTTTT. Translated: CASSLTPTGELFF. The genes are TRBV7-3 and TRBJ2-2, with D unresolved. There are 13 residues in the CDR3. In germline, CDR1 is SGHTA, CDR2 FQGTGA. V was cut by 0 bases and J by 4 bases, with 3 bases left in between.

The genes are TRBV13 and TRBJ2-7; 9 positions agree with TRBD1. CDR3 length: 15 residues. Germline assignment: CDR1 PRHDT and CDR2 FYEKMQ (reference sequence). V dropped 4 bases and J dropped 7; count of bases not matched to a gene: 11. CDR3 DNA sequence: TGTGCCAGCAGCTCAAGGGGGACAGGGCCGTGGGAGCAGTACTTC. Its translation is CASSSRGTGPWEQYF.

On this clonotype itself: Just one base apart from a much larger clone, this may be a read error. J is TRBJ2-7 and V is TRBV6-1; D assignment may be TRBD1 or TRBD2 (5 bases each). V dropped 7 bases and J dropped 3 bases, with 16 bases sitting between them. CDR1 and CDR2 from the germline V gene are MNHNS and SASEGT. The CDR3 has 14 amino acids. Here the CDR3 reads CASTDPGRHYEQYF. In DNA, the CDR3 is TGTGCCAGCACTGATCCGGGACGGCACTACGAGCAGTACTTC.

This clonotype was counted at least ten times. This chain connects TRBV24-1 to TRBJ1-4; possibly TRBD1 for D (6 bases). Germline values: CDR1 KGHDR, CDR2 SFDVKD. Trimming shortened V by 4 bases and J by 14 bases, and 25 bases separated the two germline ends. This CDR3 comprises 16 residues. The CDR3 nucleotides read TGTGCCACCAGTGACTCTACCGGGACACCCGACAACCGGCTGTTTTTT. This translates into CATSDSTGTPDNRLFF.

The chain uses TRBV7-9 and TRBJ1-4, with D possibly TRBD1 on 5 matching bases. V was pared by 5 bases and J by 3 bases, with 13 bases between. Germline V gene data show CDR1 as SEHNR and CDR2 as FQNEAQ (reference sequence). The length of the CDR3 is 15 residues. The CDR3 region has the DNA TGTGCCAGCAGCGTCACCACAGGATCTAATGAAAAACTGTTTTTT. Its translation: CASSVTTGSNEKLFF.

This clonotype was seen just once. A much larger clone is a single base away; this may be a read error. The rearrangement links TRBV27 to TRBJ1-1; D gene uncertain. Per germline, CDR1 MNHEY and CDR2 SMNVEV (reference sequence). The CDR3 length is 14 residues. CDR3 in DNA: TGTGCCAGCAGTTTGGGATTGAGGAACACTGTAGCTTTCTTT. Translating it yields CASSLGLRNTVAFF.

Remarks on this clonotype: Germline and junction disagree at one end, which may indicate a read error. This chain uses TRBV20-1 with TRBJ1-2; 8 bases are shared with TRBD1. The length of the CDR3 is 12 residues. Germline V gives CDR1 DFQATT, CDR2 SNEGSKA (reference sequence). CDR3 in amino acids: CSAREDREVGIF. The CDR3 DNA sequence: TGCAGTGCTAGAGAGGACAGGGAGGTGGGGATCTTC.

This clonotype has at least ten counts. The chain recombines TRBV6-1 with TRBJ1-2; D gene unclear. Trimming shortened V by 2 bases and J by 2 bases, and 9 bases separated the two germline ends. Germline V gene lookup returns CDR1 MNHNS and CDR2 SASEGT. The length of the CDR3 is 14 residues. The CDR3 nucleotides are TGTGCCAGCAGTGAACTTTTACAGAACTATGGCTACACCTTC. Translating it yields CASSELLQNYGYTF.

V is TRBV5-1 and J is TRBJ1-1; 7 positions match TRBD1. J gave up 3 bases and V 0 bases, and 5 bases lay outside the gene matches. The CDR3 runs to 15 residues. The germline CDR1 and CDR2 sequences are SGHRS and YFSETQ. CDR3: CASSLVSGGDTEAFF. CDR3 DNA sequence: TGCGCCAGCAGCTTGGTTTCAGGGGGGGACACTGAAGCTTTCTTT.

In its sample, this clonotype was seen many times. CDR3 sequence (DNA): TGTGCCAGCAGGCCAGGGGGCCGAAATGAAAAACTGTTTTTT. Translated, it gives CASRPGGRNEKLFF. The rearrangement uses TRBV28 and TRBJ1-4; 8 positions agree with TRBD1. The CDR3 covers 14 residues. The V segment lost 6 bases and the J segment 5 bases; nucleotides outside the gene matches: 5. CDR1 and CDR2 from the germline V gene are MDHEN and SYDVKM.

This clonotype has a count of ten or more. This chain joins TRBV2 and TRBJ1-2; D is undetermined. Germline CDR1 and CDR2: SNHLY and FYNNEI. V lost 2 bases and J lost 3, with 10 bases in between. The CDR3 is 14 amino acids. The CDR3 loop is CASSERQLHYGYTF. Written as DNA, the CDR3 is TGTGCCAGCAGTGAAAGGCAGCTCCACTATGGCTACACCTTC.

The V call is TRBV6-5, the J call TRBJ2-2, with a tentative D call TRBD2 (5 bases). The CDR3 totals 15 residues. The V gene lost 4 bases and the J gene lost 7 bases, with 16 bases spanning the gap. Germline V CDR1 and CDR2: MNHEY, SVGAGI. The CDR3 spells CASSFRGWGDGELFF. The CDR3 DNA reads TGTGCCAGCAGTTTTCGGGGTTGGGGTGACGGGGAGCTGTTTTTT.

This clonotype occurred a few times. The chain links TRBV13 to TRBJ1-2, with a weak D call TRBD1 (5 bases). V was pared by 4 bases and J by 8 bases, with 14 bases between. The CDR3 totals 13 residues. Germline CDR1 and CDR2: PRHDT and FYEKMQ (reference sequence). The CDR3 loop is CASSYGRGGGYTF. DNA of the CDR3: TGTGCCAGCAGCTATGGAAGGGGAGGGGGCTACACCTTC.